This TCR beta chain came from a study of T cells in Graves' hyperthyroidism and ophthalmopathy. Turning to the study itself: Peripheral blood was secured at the point of initial diagnosis, before any treatment.

There were TCR beta CDR3 regions amplified from RNA transcripts. HTBI primers were employed in a first-round RT-PCR of the TCR CDR3. In TCRdb, the multiplex PCR reads were re-called with MiXCR into one record per CDR3 protein. The sample records 500,000 to 550,000 distinct CDR3 sequences, 15% to 20% being singletons. The CDR3 is 13 amino acids. V lost 2 bases to trimming and J lost 4 bases, with 8 bases between them. Germline V gives CDR1 SGHVS, CDR2 FQNEAQ. Diagnosis rested on symptoms, serum thyroxine and TRAb, thyroid ultrasound, and orbital computed tomography. PBMCs stemmed from about 9.7 ml fresh peripheral blood. There are a few counts of this clonotype.

The chain combines TRBV7-8 with TRBJ1-2; D not certain. Sequencing used blood. The sequence was obtained from a man aged 35 to 55 with Graves' ophthalmopathy. The CDR3 loop reads CASSLITAYGYTF. DNA of the CDR3: TGTGCCAGCAGCTTAATAACAGCCTATGGCTACACCTTC.